Detailed here is one T cell receptor (beta chain). The sample originates from a study of blood T cell repertoires in COVID-19. Study overall: Acute and convalescent COVID-19 specimens originated in the United States, Italy and Spain. PBMCs, B-cell-depleted T cells, or T cells were the source of the cDNA or gDNA that made up the material.

As handled by the study authors: Amplification with reference gene primers provided the estimates of nucleated cell counts. Generated by immunoSEQ multiplex PCR, the TCRdb table keeps only in-frame clones and is missing some. V and J calls plus clone size are reproduced from that table; the DNA served to infer D and trimming. The sample records around 120,000 clones, around 91% being singletons. The Seattle site enrolled patients during active infection and followed them longitudinally. V shed 8 bases, J shed 1 base, and the junction held 4 bases outside the gene matches. CDR1 and CDR2 from the germline V gene are LNHDA and SQIVND (reference sequence). This CDR3 spans 14 amino acids.

This chain uses TRBV19 with TRBJ2-3; 9 positions agree with TRBD2. This receptor was identified in a woman in her sixties with COVID-19, enrolled during active disease. The specimen sequenced was peripheral blood. CDR3 nucleotide sequence: TGTGCCAGTGGCGGGAGGGGGCGCACAGATACGCAGTATTTT. Its protein product is CASGGRGRTDTQYF.